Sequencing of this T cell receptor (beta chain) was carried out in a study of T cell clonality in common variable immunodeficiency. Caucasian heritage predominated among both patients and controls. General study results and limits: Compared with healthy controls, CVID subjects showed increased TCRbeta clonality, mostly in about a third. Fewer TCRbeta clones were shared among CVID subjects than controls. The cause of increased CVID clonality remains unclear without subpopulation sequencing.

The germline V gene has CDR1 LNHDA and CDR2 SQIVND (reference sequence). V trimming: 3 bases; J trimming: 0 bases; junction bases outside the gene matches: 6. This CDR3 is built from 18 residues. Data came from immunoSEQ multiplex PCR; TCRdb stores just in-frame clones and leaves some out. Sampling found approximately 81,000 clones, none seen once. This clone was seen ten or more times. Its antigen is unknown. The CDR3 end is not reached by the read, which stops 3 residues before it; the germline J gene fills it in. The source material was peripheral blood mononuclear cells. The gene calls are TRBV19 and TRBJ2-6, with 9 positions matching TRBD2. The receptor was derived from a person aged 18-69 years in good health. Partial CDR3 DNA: TGTGCCAGTAGTATGACTAGCGGTGATTTCTCTGGGGCCAACGTC. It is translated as CASSMTSGDFSGANV. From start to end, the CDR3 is CASSMTSGDFSGANVLTF. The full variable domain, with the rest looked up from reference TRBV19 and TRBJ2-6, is DGGITQSPKYLFRKEGQNVTLSCEQNLNHDAMYWYRQDPGQGLRLIYYSQIVNDFQKGDIAEGYSVSREKKESFPLTVTSAQKNPTAFYLCASSMTSGDFSGANVLTFGAGSRLTVL.